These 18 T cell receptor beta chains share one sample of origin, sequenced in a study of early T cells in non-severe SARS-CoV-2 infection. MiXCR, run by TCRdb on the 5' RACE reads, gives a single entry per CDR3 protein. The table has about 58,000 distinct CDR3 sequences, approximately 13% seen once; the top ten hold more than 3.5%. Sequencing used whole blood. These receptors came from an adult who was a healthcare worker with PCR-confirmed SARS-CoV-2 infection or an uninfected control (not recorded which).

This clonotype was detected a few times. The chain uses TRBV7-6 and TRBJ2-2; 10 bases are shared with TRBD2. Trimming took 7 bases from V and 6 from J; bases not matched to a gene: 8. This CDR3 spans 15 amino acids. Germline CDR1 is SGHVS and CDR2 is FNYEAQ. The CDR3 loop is CASTERAGGAGELFF. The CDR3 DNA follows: TGTGCCAGCACCGAAAGAGCGGGAGGGGCCGGGGAGCTGTTTTTT.

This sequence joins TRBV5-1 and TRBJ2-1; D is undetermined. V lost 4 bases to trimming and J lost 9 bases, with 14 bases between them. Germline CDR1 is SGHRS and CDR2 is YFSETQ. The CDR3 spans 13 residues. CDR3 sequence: CASSPSSPREQFF. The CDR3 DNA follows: TGCGCCAGCAGCCCATCAAGTCCGCGTGAGCAGTTCTTC.

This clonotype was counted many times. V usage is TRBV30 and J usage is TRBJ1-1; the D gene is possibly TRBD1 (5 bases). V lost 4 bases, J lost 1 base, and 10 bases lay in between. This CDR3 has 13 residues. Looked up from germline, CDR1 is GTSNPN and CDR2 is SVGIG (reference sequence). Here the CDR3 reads CAWKKGKNTEAFF. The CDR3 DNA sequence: TGTGCCTGGAAGAAGGGGAAGAACACTGAAGCTTTCTTT.

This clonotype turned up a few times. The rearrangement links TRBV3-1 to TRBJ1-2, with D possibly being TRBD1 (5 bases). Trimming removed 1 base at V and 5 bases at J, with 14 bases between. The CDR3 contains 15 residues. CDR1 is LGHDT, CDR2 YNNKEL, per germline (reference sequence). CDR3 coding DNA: TGTGCCAGCAGCCAAGGGGAGGTACAGGCTTATGGCTACACCTTC. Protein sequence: CASSQGEVQAYGYTF.

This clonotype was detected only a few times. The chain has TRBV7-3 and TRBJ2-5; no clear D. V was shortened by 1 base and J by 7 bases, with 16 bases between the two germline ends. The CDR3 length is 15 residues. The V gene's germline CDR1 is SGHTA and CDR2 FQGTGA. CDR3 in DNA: TGTGCCAGCAGCTTAAATACACACAGAACCCGGACCCAGTACTTC. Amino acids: CASSLNTHRTRTQYF.

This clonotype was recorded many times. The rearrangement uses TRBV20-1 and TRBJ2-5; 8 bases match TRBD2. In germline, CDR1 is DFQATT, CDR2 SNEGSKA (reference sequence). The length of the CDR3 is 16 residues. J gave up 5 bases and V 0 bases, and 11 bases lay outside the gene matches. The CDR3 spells CSAREREASILETQYF. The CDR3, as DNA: TGCAGTGCTAGAGAGCGGGAGGCTAGCATCTTGGAGACCCAGTACTTC.

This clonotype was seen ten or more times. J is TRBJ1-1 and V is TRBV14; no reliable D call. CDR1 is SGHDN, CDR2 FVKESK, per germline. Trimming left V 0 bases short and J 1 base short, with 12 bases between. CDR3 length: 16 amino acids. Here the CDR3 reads CASSQDLGLTNTEAFF. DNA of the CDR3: TGTGCCAGCAGCCAAGATCTTGGCCTTACGAACACTGAAGCTTTCTTT.

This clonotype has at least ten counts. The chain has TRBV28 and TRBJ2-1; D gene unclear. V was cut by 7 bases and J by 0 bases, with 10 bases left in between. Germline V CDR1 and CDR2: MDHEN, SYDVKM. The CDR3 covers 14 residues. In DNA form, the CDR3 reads TGTGCCAGCATCGACTTGGGCTCCTACAATGAGCAGTTCTTC. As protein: CASIDLGSYNEQFF.

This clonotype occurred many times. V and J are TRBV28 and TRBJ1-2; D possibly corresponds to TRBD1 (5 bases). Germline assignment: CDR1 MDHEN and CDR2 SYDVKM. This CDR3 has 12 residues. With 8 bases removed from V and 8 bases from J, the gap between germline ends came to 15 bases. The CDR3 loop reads CASGGAGRGYTF. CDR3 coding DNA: TGTGCCAGCGGAGGGGCAGGGAGAGGCTACACCTTC.

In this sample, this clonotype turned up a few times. Here the CDR3 reads CSAGGVTSTDTQYF. In DNA form, the CDR3 reads TGCAGTGCTGGAGGCGTGACTAGCACAGATACGCAGTATTTT. The chain recombines TRBV20-1 with TRBJ2-3; a possible D gene is TRBD2 (5 bases). V dropped 5 bases and J dropped 0 bases, with 12 bases sitting between them. Germline V gene data show CDR1 as DFQATT and CDR2 as SNEGSKA (reference sequence). This CDR3 is built from 14 residues.

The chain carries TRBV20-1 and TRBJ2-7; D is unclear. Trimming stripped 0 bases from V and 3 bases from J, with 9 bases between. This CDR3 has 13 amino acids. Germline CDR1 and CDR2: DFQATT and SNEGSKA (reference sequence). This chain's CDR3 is CSARDEKVYEQYF. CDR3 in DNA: TGCAGTGCTAGAGATGAAAAGGTCTACGAGCAGTACTTC.

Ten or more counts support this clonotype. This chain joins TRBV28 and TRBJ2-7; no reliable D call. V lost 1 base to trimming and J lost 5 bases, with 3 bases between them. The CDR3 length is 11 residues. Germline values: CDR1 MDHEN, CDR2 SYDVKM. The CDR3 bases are TGTGCCAGCAGTTTATACAACGAGCAGTACTTC. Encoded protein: CASSLYNEQYF.

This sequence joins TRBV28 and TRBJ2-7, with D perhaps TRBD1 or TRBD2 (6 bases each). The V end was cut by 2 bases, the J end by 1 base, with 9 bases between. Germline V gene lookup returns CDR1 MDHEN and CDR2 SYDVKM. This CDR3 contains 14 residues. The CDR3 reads CASSLVGGSYEQYF. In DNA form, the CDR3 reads TGTGCCAGCAGTTTAGTAGGGGGGTCCTACGAGCAGTACTTC.

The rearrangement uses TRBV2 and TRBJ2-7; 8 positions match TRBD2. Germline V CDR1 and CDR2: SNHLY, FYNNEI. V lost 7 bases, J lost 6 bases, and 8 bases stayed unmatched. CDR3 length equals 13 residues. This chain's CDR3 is CASMMGGRTEQYF. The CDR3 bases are TGTGCCAGCATGATGGGCGGGAGGACCGAGCAGTACTTC.

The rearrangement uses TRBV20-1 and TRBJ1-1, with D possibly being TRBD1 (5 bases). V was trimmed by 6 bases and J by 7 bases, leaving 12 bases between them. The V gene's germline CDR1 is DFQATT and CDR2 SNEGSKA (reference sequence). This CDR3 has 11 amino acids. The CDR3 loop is CSARQGVEAFF. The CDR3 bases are TGCAGTGCCAGGCAGGGCGTTGAAGCTTTCTTT.

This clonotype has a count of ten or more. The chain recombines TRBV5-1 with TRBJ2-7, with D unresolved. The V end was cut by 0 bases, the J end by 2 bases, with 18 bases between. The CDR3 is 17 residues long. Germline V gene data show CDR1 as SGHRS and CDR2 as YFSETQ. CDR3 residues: CASSLAVSVNNPYEQYF. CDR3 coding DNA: TGCGCCAGCAGCTTGGCGGTGTCGGTGAATAATCCCTACGAGCAGTACTTC. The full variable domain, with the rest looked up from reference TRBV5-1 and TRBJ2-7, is KAGVTQTPRYLIKTRGQQVTLSCSPISGHRSVSWYQQTPGQGLQFLFEYFSETQRNKGNFPGRFSGRQFSNSRSEMNVSTLELGDSALYLCASSLAVSVNNPYEQYFGPGTRLTVT.

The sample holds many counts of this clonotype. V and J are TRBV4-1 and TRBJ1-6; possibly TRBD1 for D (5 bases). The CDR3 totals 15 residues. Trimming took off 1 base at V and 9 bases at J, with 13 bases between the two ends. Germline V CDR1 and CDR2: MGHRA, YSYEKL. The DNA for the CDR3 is TGCGCCAGCAGCCAAGTGGGAGGGGAGGCTTCACCCCTCCACTTT. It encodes CASSQVGGEASPLHF.

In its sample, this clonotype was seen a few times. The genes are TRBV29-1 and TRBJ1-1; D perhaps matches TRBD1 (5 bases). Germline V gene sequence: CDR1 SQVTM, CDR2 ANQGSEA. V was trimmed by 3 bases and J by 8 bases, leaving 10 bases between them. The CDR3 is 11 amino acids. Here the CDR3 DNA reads TGCAGCGTTGAGGGGCCAGGGGAAGCTTTCTTT. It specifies CSVEGPGEAFF.